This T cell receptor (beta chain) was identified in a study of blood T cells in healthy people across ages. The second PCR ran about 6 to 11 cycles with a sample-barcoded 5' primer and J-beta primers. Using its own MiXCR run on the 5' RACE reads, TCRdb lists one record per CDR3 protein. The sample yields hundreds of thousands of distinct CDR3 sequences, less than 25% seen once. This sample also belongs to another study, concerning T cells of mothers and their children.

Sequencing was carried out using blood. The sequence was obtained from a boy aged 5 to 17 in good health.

The CDR3 region has the DNA TGTGCCAGCACCGATTCCAGGGCCATGGGCGAGCAGTACTTC. It is translated as CASTDSRAMGEQYF. This chain uses TRBV7-9 with TRBJ2-7; tentative D call: TRBD1 (5 bases). Germline values: CDR1 SEHNR, CDR2 FQNEAQ (reference sequence). Trimming removed 7 bases at V and 6 bases at J, with 19 bases between. The CDR3 sequence is 14 residues long.